This T cell receptor beta chain was documented in a study of T cell repertoires in cytomegalovirus infection. About the research overall: A matching HLA type, together with CMV infection, was signaled by public TCR beta signatures.

This clonotype was recorded many times. TCRdb reprocessed the reads with MiXCR, giving one entry per CDR3 protein. This sample has hundreds of thousands of distinct CDR3 sequences, with 8% to 10% found just once. The TCR sequence derives from a human donor in good health (CMV status not recorded). Some clones in this sample may be carry-over from other donors' samples. Sequencing was carried out using PBMCs.

CDR3 amino acids: CASSAGGPPDTQYF. The DNA for the CDR3 is TGTGCCAGCTCAGCGGGGGGGCCCCCAGATACGCAGTATTTT. The chain recombines TRBV7-2 with TRBJ2-3; TRBD2 matches at 10 bases. Germline CDR1 SGHTA, CDR2 FQGNSA. Trimming removed 8 bases from V and 4 bases from J; junction bases left unmatched: 6. The CDR3 extends over 14 amino acids.